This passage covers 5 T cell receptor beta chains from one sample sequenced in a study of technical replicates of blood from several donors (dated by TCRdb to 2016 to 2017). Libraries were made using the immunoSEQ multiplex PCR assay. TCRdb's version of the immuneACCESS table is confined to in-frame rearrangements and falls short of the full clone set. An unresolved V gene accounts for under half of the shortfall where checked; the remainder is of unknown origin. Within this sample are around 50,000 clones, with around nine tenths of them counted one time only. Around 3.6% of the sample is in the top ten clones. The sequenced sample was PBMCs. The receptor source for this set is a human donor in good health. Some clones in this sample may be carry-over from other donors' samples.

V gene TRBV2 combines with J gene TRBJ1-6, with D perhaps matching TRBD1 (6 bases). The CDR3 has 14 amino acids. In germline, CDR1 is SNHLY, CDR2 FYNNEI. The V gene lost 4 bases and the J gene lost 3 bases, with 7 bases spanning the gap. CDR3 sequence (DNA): TGTGCCAGCAGTGTGACAGGCTATAATTCACCCCTCCACTTT. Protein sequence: CASSVTGYNSPLHF.

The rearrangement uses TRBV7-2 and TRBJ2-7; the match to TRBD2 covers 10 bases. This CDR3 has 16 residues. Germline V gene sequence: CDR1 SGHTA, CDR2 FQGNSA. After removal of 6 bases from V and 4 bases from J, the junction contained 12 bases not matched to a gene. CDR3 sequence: CASSNVAGGFYYEQYF. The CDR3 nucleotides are TGTGCCAGCAGTAACGTAGCGGGGGGTTTTTATTACGAGCAGTACTTC.

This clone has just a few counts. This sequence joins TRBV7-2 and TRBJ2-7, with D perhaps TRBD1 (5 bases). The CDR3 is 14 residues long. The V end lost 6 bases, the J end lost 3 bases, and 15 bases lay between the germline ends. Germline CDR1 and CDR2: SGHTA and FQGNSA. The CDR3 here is CASSSATGVYEQYF. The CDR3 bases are TGTGCCAGCAGTTCAGCTACAGGAGTCTACGAGCAGTACTTC.

This CDR3 is CASSEGEWGTQYF. CDR3 nucleotide sequence: TGTGCCAGCAGTGAGGGAGAGTGGGGTACGCAGTATTTT. The rearrangement joins TRBV6-1 to TRBJ2-3, with D perhaps matching TRBD2 (5 bases). V lost 3 bases, J lost 8 bases, and 12 bases lay in between. The germline V gene encodes CDR1 MNHNS and CDR2 SASEGT. The CDR3 runs to 13 residues.

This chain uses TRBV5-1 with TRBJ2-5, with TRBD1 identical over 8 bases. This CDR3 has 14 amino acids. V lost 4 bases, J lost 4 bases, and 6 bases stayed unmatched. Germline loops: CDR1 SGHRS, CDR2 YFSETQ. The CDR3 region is CASSGQGSRETQYF. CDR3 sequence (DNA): TGCGCCAGCAGCGGACAGGGATCCCGAGAGACCCAGTACTTC. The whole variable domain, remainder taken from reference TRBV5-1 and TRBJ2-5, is KAGVTQTPRYLIKTRGQQVTLSCSPISGHRSVSWYQQTPGQGLQFLFEYFSETQRNKGNFPGRFSGRQFSNSRSEMNVSTLELGDSALYLCASSGQGSRETQYFGPGTRLLVL.